These 4 T cell receptor beta chains share one sample of origin, sequenced in a study of beta chain features in type 1 diabetes. Isolated RNA was reverse transcribed in full, so expressed TCRB transcripts were sequenced. The repertoire was sequenced with immunoSEQ multiplex PCR; TCRdb's copy has only in-frame clones and lacks some. The profile shows roughly 500,000 clones, 9.5% to 12% of them singletons. Material for sequencing was naive CD4+ T cells from blood. These receptors all come from a woman aged 18-29 years in good health.

The CDR3 spells CASSLATVIRGKNIQYF. In DNA form, the CDR3 reads TGTGCCAGCAGCTTAGCAACTGTAATCCGGGGCAAAAACATTCAGTACTTC. The chain couples TRBV7-9 to TRBJ2-4; D is perhaps TRBD2 (5 bases). V shed 0 bases and J shed 3 bases, with 15 bases lying between them. CDR1 and CDR2 from the germline V gene are SEHNR and FQNEAQ (reference sequence). The CDR3 consists of 17 residues.

This clone has just a few counts. The gene calls are TRBV29-1 and TRBJ2-1, with D perhaps TRBD2 (5 bases). The CDR3 extends over 13 amino acids. Trimming pared 8 bases from V and 9 bases from J, leaving 20 bases between. Germline CDR1 and CDR2: SQVTM and ANQGSEA. The CDR3 loop reads CSLGTDYFGEQFF. For the CDR3, the DNA is TGCAGCCTGGGAACAGACTACTTCGGTGAGCAGTTCTTC.

V gene TRBV4-1 combines with J gene TRBJ2-2; 9 nucleotides align to TRBD2. V lost 2 bases and J lost 7; bases outside the gene matches: 11. Germline assignment: CDR1 MGHRA and CDR2 YSYEKL. The CDR3 sequence is 17 residues long. CDR3 nucleotides: TGCGCCAGCAGCCAAAGCAGGGCGGGGGGGCGGCTCGGGGAGCTGTTTTTT. Protein product: CASSQSRAGGRLGELFF.

This clone turned up a few times. The chain employs TRBV29-1 and TRBJ1-6; tentatively, D is TRBD1 (5 bases). Germline V gives CDR1 SQVTM, CDR2 ANQGSEA. This CDR3 comprises 13 residues. CDR3 residues: CAAREGPNSPLHF. CDR3 DNA: TGCGCCGCCAGGGAGGGGCCTAATTCACCCCTCCACTTT.